The 18 T cell receptor beta chains given below trace back to one sample, sequenced in a study of CD8+ T cells in alopecia areata. The treatment was: oral pan-JAK inhibitor, 5-10 mg twice daily. Isolated RNA was reverse transcribed into cDNA used as the sequencing template. The data were produced by immunoSEQ multiplex PCR, yet TCRdb's version contains in-frame clones alone and is incomplete. Among 150,000 to 200,000 clones listed, roughly 60% were seen once. Sequences were derived from CD4+ T cells sorted from blood, sampled at week 24, from a patient treated with tofacitinib. Receptors were obtained from a human donor with alopecia areata.

The chain links TRBV28 to TRBJ2-7, with 11 bases that match TRBD1. The CDR3 has 14 residues. Trimming took 9 bases from V and 2 from J; bases not matched to a gene: 6. Germline CDR1 and CDR2: MDHEN and SYDVKM. This CDR3 reads CASEWTGGPYEQYF. The CDR3 DNA reads as TGTGCCAGTGAATGGACAGGGGGCCCCTACGAGCAGTACTTC.

The chain links TRBV2 to TRBJ1-2; 7 bases map to TRBD1. V was clipped by 7 bases and J by 4 bases; unmatched bases: 6. This CDR3 is built from 13 residues. Germline V gives CDR1 SNHLY, CDR2 FYNNEI. In DNA, the CDR3 is TGTGCCAGCAATGGGGGACAGAGCTATGGCTACACCTTC. This translates into CASNGGQSYGYTF.

The sample holds a few counts of this clone. J is TRBJ1-1 and V is TRBV7-9; D may be TRBD1 (6 bases). The V gene lost 5 bases and the J gene lost 4 bases, with 20 bases spanning the gap. There are 16 residues in the CDR3. The germline CDR1 and CDR2 sequences are SEHNR and FQNEAQ (reference sequence). In nucleotides, the CDR3 is TGTGCCAGCAGCCGATATCCGCAGGGGTCCGGCACTGAAGCTTTCTTT. Encoded protein: CASSRYPQGSGTEAFF.

The V gene is TRBV27, the J gene TRBJ1-1; unclear D gene. The CDR3 extends over 13 amino acids. Germline-derived CDR1 and CDR2 are MNHEY and SMNVEV (reference sequence). V was cut by 3 bases and J by 0 bases, with 5 bases left in between. The CDR3 region has the DNA TGTGCCAGCAGTTTGTCTGTGAACACTGAAGCTTTCTTT. This translates into CASSLSVNTEAFF.

J is TRBJ1-1 and V is TRBV5-4, with D perhaps matching TRBD1 (5 bases). Germline lookup yields CDR1 SGHNT and CDR2 YYREEE (reference sequence). With 3 bases removed from V and 6 bases from J, the gap between germline ends came to 18 bases. This CDR3 has 15 amino acids. CDR3 region: CASSYPKPGGAEAFF. The CDR3 bases are TGTGCCAGCAGCTACCCCAAACCCGGGGGAGCTGAAGCTTTCTTT.

The rearrangement joins TRBV5-6 to TRBJ1-2; TRBD1 might be the D (5 bases). V shed 1 base and J shed 2 bases, with 9 bases lying between them. In germline, CDR1 is SGHDT, CDR2 YYEEEE. This CDR3 has 14 residues. CDR3 sequence reads: CASSLWKGNYGYTF. The DNA of the CDR3 is TGTGCCAGCAGCTTGTGGAAGGGGAACTATGGCTACACCTTC.

This rearrangement joins TRBV18 to TRBJ2-1; D possibly corresponds to TRBD2 (6 bases). CDR1 is KGHSH and CDR2 is LQKENI in the germline V gene. The CDR3 length is 11 residues. V dropped 3 bases and J dropped 9 bases, with 6 bases sitting between them. CDR3 in DNA: TGTGCCAGCTCACCGGGGGGTGAGCAGTTCTTC. This codes for CASSPGGEQFF.

The V and J genes are TRBV30 and TRBJ1-5, with TRBD1 as a possible D gene (5 bases). CDR1 GTSNPN and CDR2 SVGIG come from the germline V gene (reference sequence). The CDR3 sequence is 14 residues long. V lost 3 bases to trimming and J lost 2 bases, with 11 bases between them. As DNA, the CDR3 is TGTGCCTGGAGGGGGGAGTACGGCAATCAGCCCCAGCATTTT. This translates into CAWRGEYGNQPQHF. Full variable domain (outside the CDR3, taken from reference TRBV30 and TRBJ1-5): SQTIHQWPATLVQPVGSPLSLECTVEGTSNPNLYWYRQAAGRGLQLLFYSVGIGQISSEVPQNLSASRPQDRQFILSSKKLLLSDSGFYLCAWRGEYGNQPQHFGDGTRLSIL.

The chain carries TRBV5-1 and TRBJ1-4, with a possible D match to TRBD1 (5 bases). Germline CDR1 is SGHRS and CDR2 is YFSETQ. V shed 0 bases and J shed 0 bases, with 12 bases lying between them. The CDR3 sequence is 17 residues long. The chain's CDR3 is CASSLEGSPTTNEKLFF. The CDR3 DNA reads TGCGCCAGCAGCTTGGAGGGGAGCCCCACAACTAATGAAAAACTGTTTTTT. Full variable domain (outside the CDR3, taken from reference TRBV5-1 and TRBJ1-4): KAGVTQTPRYLIKTRGQQVTLSCSPISGHRSVSWYQQTPGQGLQFLFEYFSETQRNKGNFPGRFSGRQFSNSRSEMNVSTLELGDSALYLCASSLEGSPTTNEKLFFGSGTQLSVL.

The chain is built from TRBV4-1 and TRBJ2-7, with TRBD1 matching 8 bases. After removal of 2 bases from V and 4 bases from J, the junction contained 4 bases not matched to a gene. The V gene's germline CDR1 is MGHRA and CDR2 YSYEKL. The CDR3 is 14 amino acids. This CDR3 is CASSQWTGPYEQYF. The CDR3 nucleotides are TGCGCCAGCAGCCAATGGACAGGGCCATACGAGCAGTACTTC.

The rearrangement joins TRBV28 to TRBJ2-5; D possibly matches TRBD1 or TRBD2 (5 bases each). Germline CDR1 reads MDHEN; CDR2 reads SYDVKM. V dropped 7 bases and J dropped 5 bases, with 14 bases sitting between them. The CDR3 runs to 13 residues. The CDR3: CASTLGTLETQYF. CDR3 sequence (DNA): TGTGCCAGCACCTTAGGGACCTTGGAGACCCAGTACTTC.

V usage is TRBV29-1 and J usage is TRBJ2-7; TRBD1 aligns across 8 bases. Germline V gene sequence: CDR1 SQVTM, CDR2 ANQGSEA. V trimming: 5 bases; J trimming: 4 bases; junction bases outside the gene matches: 7. This CDR3 has 13 amino acids. The DNA for the CDR3 is TGCAGCGTTTCCGACAGGGGCTGGTACGAGCAGTACTTC. It yields the protein CSVSDRGWYEQYF.

The chain uses TRBV6-5 and TRBJ2-2; D not resolved. Germline values: CDR1 MNHEY, CDR2 SVGAGI. This CDR3 has 14 amino acids. V was clipped by 2 bases and J by 6 bases, with 10 bases between them. CDR3 coding DNA: TGTGCCAGCAGTTACCTAGTCCTAGCCGGGGAGCTGTTTTTT. The encoded protein is CASSYLVLAGELFF.

The table lists this clone with a few counts. The chain carries TRBV10-3 and TRBJ2-2, with D perhaps TRBD1 or TRBD2 (5 bases each). CDR1 and CDR2 from the germline V gene are ENHRY and SYGVKD. The length of the CDR3 is 14 residues. V shed 1 base and J shed 9 bases, with 12 bases lying between them. Here the CDR3 reads CAISEFRGSRELFF. The CDR3 nucleotides are TGTGCCATCAGTGAGTTCCGGGGCTCCCGGGAGCTGTTTTTT.

This clone was counted once. This chain joins TRBV29-1 and TRBJ2-7, with 9 nucleotides matching TRBD1. Germline V gene sequence: CDR1 SQVTM, CDR2 ANQGSEA. V was pared by 6 bases and J by 3 bases, with 6 bases of the junction left unmatched. CDR3 length: 13 residues. The chain's CDR3 is CSVPDRGGYEQYF. The DNA for the CDR3 is TGCAGCGTCCCTGACAGGGGGGGCTACGAGCAGTACTTC.

The chain recombines TRBV4-1 with TRBJ1-4; no firm D call. The CDR3 length is 15 residues. Trimming cost V 1 base and J 6 bases, with 12 bases left between them. The germline V gene encodes CDR1 MGHRA and CDR2 YSYEKL. This chain's CDR3 is CASSQGRTKYEKLFF. In DNA, the CDR3 is TGCGCCAGCAGCCAAGGGAGGACGAAATATGAAAAACTGTTTTTT.

The chain combines TRBV28 with TRBJ2-7; weak D call: TRBD1 (6 bases). This CDR3 region has 14 residues. Trimming removed 4 bases at V and 0 bases at J, with 10 bases between. Germline V lookup: CDR1 MDHEN, CDR2 SYDVKM. This CDR3 reads CASSSDSRSYEQYF. CDR3 nucleotide sequence: TGTGCCAGCAGTTCGGACAGCCGCTCCTACGAGCAGTACTTC. Full variable domain (remainder filled in from reference TRBV28 and TRBJ2-7): DVKVTQSSRYLVKRTGEKVFLECVQDMDHENMFWYRQDPGLGLRLIYFSYDVKMKEKGDIPEGYSVSREKKERFSLILESASTNQTSMYLCASSSDSRSYEQYFGPGTRLTVT.

This clone has more than one count but fewer than ten. The rearrangement uses TRBV7-9 and TRBJ1-1; TRBD1 is a possible D gene (5 bases). Looked up from germline, CDR1 is SEHNR and CDR2 is FQNEAQ (reference sequence). Trimming shortened V by 1 base and J by 4 bases, and 16 bases separated the two germline ends. The CDR3 spans 16 residues. CDR3 loop: CASSLGVGTTSTEAFF. In DNA form, the CDR3 reads TGTGCCAGCAGCTTAGGGGTAGGGACTACAAGCACTGAAGCTTTCTTT.